This T cell receptor beta chain was sequenced during a study of cytomegalovirus exposure and HLA in healthy donors (dated by TCRdb to 2016 to 2017). Notes on the research overall: In an earlier analysis of under 750 of the donors, about 270 Gb of sequence data and 90 million to 120 million unique TCR beta sequences from roughly 190 million T cells were reported. Among the roughly 400 genotyped donors, around 81% belonged to the genetic ancestry cluster associated with self-reported Caucasian donors. A later analysis re-examined previously published TCR beta repertoires from around 670 donors and added high-resolution HLA genotyping to investigate patterns of TCR occurrence. HLA typing included class I and class II loci at four-digit resolution. In a later genetic analysis, genome-wide SNP genotypes for about three fifths of the roughly 670 donors were used, and that subset was treated as a discovery cohort. Roughly five DR-DQ haplotypes were handled as single units for association and clustering because linkage in the cohort was strong. Donor age, sex, ethnicity and CMV serostatus were collected together with the repertoire data. The aim of the study was to test whether cataloging public T cell receptors could identify signatures of past pathogen exposure. The T cell repertoires of about 700 subjects were profiled by immunosequencing and related to cytomegalovirus serostatus. Across some 400 genotyped donors of the cohort, an average of about 200,000 unique TCR beta nucleotide sequences per donor were sequenced, and roughly 18% of those sequences were non-productive. The number of donors typed differed by locus, with roughly 629-640 for A, B, C, DRB1 and DQB1, more than 500 for DQA1, 600 to 610 for DPA1, and around 430 for DPB1. In the later analysis, no new phenotypic data were used to find candidate immune exposures; instead, reliance was placed on TCR beta sequences and their occurrence across donors. An early release that covered 500 to 800 HLA-typed donors contained about 300 gigabases of sequencing data and 80 million or so unique TCR sequences. All discovery cohort repertoires had been generated using a single sequencing platform. In an earlier analysis of 587 of the donors, high-throughput TCR beta sequencing was used to judge whether each TCR beta V gene segment behaved as functional or pseudogenic. Along with the approximately 670-subject first cohort, a separate validation cohort of roughly 110 different subjects was used. High-throughput TCR immunosequencing, statistical association of individual TCRs with disease status, and machine learning were combined to predict cytomegalovirus infection status. Findings and caveats that apply to the study as a whole: Some IMGT-functional V segments, including TRBV6-2 and TRBV6-3, could not be told apart with the 87-base-pair reads, so those segments were excluded. A later genetic analysis associated a missense DCLRE1C variant with V-gene and J-gene trimming of TCR beta chains, and an independent cohort replicated the association. In a later analysis, most CMV-associated TCR beta chains were found to appear HLA-restricted, with HLA associations seemingly driven largely by CMV exposure. An earlier analysis of some 560 of the donors showed that most TCR beta V segments appeared in productive rearrangements either about 87% or about 30% of the time, which broadly matched IMGT annotations. The classifier was reported to diagnose cytomegalovirus status with high specificity and sensitivity in both the original and validation cohorts. Roughly uniform sequencing depth across donors was assumed in presence/absence analyses, although this assumption may not hold. Across donors, most TCR sequences were observed very rarely, whereas some public TCRs were present in many individuals. Because counts were too low, 15 to 20 rarely observed V segments, including chromosome 9 orphons, were excluded from the earlier analysis of some 590 of the donors. A further reported finding was that TCR beta sequences accurately predicted the HLA-A and HLA-B alleles for most subjects in the first cohort. A later analysis associated 15,000 to 20,000 TCR beta sequences with specific HLA alleles at a false discovery rate of 0.05. A group of highly shared sequence variants was considered likely to be a technical artifact of the sequencing pipeline. Because HLA typing was missing for some donors at each locus, association tests included only the typed subset. In vitro tests confirmed that a few of the cytomegalovirus-associated TCR beta chains recognize cytomegalovirus antigens. In a later analysis, HLA-associated TCR beta chains showed more clonal expansion and lower generation probabilities than non-associated chains that were equally common. Correlated functional status among segregating V segments might be attributable to linkage disequilibrium, but an unknown experimental factor could not be ruled out. The cohort was sequenced for TCR beta chains only, and without alpha or paired-chain data the features that could be detected were limited. A later analysis found that TCR association rates varied across HLA loci, with DRB1 alleles showing the most associated TCRs and HLA-C alleles the fewest. Immune exposure information for the cohort was limited to CMV serostatus. Compared with the roughly 710-donor mean, donors in an Asian-associated ancestry cluster had fewer N-insertions in productive TCRs, according to a later genetic analysis. According to a later analysis, parvovirus B19, influenza, CMV and Epstein-Barr virus appeared linked to several top co-occurrence clusters. The study listed 150 to 200 TCR beta chains as associated with cytomegalovirus. It was suggested by the authors that the approach could potentially be generalized to other disease states and immunological phenotypes. Strong co-occurrence of HLA alleles, especially DR and DQ, made assigning TCR associations to individual alleles difficult.

CDR3 length: 15 amino acids, cysteine to phenylalanine. This entry keeps only the CDR3 DNA: 45 bases, framed from base 1. Reading the germline V gene (reference sequence) gives CDR1 LNHNV and CDR2 YYDKDF. V loses 0 bases at its end and J loses 10 bases; junction bases beyond the gene matches: 7. In total, approximately 690 healthy bone marrow donors made up the cohort. Cohort members were all nominally healthy when sampled, although unrecorded immune exposures were likely present. The donor tested CMV seronegative, placing the donor among the 300 to 450 seronegative members of the cohort. Every donor gave a peripheral blood sample, and the peripheral blood mononuclear cells from that sample were used for TCR beta sequencing. Genomic DNA extraction from the blood cell samples was performed with the Qiagen DNeasy Blood Extraction Kit. Receptors were amplified or captured by the immunoSEQ multiplex PCR assay. A mixture of 60 forward primers for TCR Vbeta segments and 13 reverse primers for TCR Jbeta segments was used in the multiplex PCR. Amplification of the CDR3 region of rearranged TCR beta genes was performed with a multiplex PCR assay on genomic DNA. The amplified TCR beta libraries were sequenced on the Illumina HiSeq System as 87-base-pair reads. From the authors' description of their analysis: In a later analysis, around 80 million unique TCR beta chains were counted across the roughly 610 repertoires, and roughly 9.9 million of these chains were shared by at least two donors. A nearest-neighbor algorithm error-corrected the raw reads and collapsed the reads into unique sequences, merging closely related sequences to remove PCR and sequencing errors. Alignment of CDR3 sequences to IMGT reference sequences was used to assign V, D and J gene segments. Each retained sequence needed at least a six-nucleotide match to both a V gene segment and a J gene segment. A rearrangement counted as productive if the CDR3 had no stop codons and remained in frame with V and J, and every other rearrangement counted as non-productive. CDR3 was defined by IMGT convention, running from the second conserved V-encoded cysteine to the conserved J-encoded phenylalanine. The earlier analysis of about 610 of the donors excluded any sequence lacking an unambiguous match to a single V gene segment. In an earlier analysis of a few hundred of the donors, V segments were called functional above 56.7% productive rearrangements and were called segregating when the between-donor standard deviation exceeded 5%. A statistical classification framework was built for diagnosing cytomegalovirus status from the catalog of TCR beta chain sequences. V and J gene assignment, in a later analysis, came from comparing TCR nucleotide sequences with IMGT/GENE-DB human TR gene sequences. In a later analysis, CDR3 sequences and most-parsimonious VDJ recombination scenarios were assigned using the TCRdist pipeline. In a later analysis, each TCR beta chain was defined by its CDR3 amino acid sequence together with its V-gene family, and reads without a unique V-gene family were excluded. As a way to deal with suspected cross-contamination and a sequencing artifact, a later analysis dropped 450 to 600 nucleotide sequences that were highly shared and had low generation probability. In a later analysis, a clonal expansion index was calculated for each public chain from normalized within-repertoire ranks of inferred template counts. In a later analysis, generation probabilities were computed using a VDJ recombination model fitted to out-of-frame rearrangements, and the results were checked against IGoR. In a later analysis, TCR-TCR, TCR-HLA and TCR-CMV co-occurrence was scored with hypergeometric tests, and a repertoire-size bias correction was applied to TCR pairs. A later analysis estimated false discovery rates by permuting HLA or CMV assignments 20 times. In a later analysis, co-occurring TCRs were grouped using DBSCAN, and TCRdist sequence similarity was added for clustering within HLA-allele-positive subsets. Co-occurrence clustering excluded repertoires with fewer than 30,000 or more than 120,000 public chains, plus five with anomalous nucleotide sharing. What TCRdb holds here is the immuneACCESS table cut down to in-frame rearrangements. Part of the clones is not present; checked against another copy, under half of the missing clones reflect an unresolved V gene, and the others are unexplained. Clone size and V and J calls were adopted from that table, with D and trimming inferred from the DNA. Present in this sample are 75,000 to 100,000 clones, roughly 80% of which were seen just once. The ten largest clones take up about 3.5% of the sample.

Turning to this clone: The antigen it binds to is not known. Per-nucleotide qualities are absent, and no much larger clonotype sits a single base away.

The origin of this receptor is a man aged 40-55 years in good health and CMV-seronegative. Sequencing was done on a sample of PBMCs. The V gene is TRBV15 and the J gene is TRBJ2-1, with 9 junctional bases fitting TRBD1. Read as DNA, the sequence is TGTGCCACCAGCAGAGATGGGACAGGGCCCCCAGAGCAGTTCTTC. It specifies CATSRDGTGPPEQFF.